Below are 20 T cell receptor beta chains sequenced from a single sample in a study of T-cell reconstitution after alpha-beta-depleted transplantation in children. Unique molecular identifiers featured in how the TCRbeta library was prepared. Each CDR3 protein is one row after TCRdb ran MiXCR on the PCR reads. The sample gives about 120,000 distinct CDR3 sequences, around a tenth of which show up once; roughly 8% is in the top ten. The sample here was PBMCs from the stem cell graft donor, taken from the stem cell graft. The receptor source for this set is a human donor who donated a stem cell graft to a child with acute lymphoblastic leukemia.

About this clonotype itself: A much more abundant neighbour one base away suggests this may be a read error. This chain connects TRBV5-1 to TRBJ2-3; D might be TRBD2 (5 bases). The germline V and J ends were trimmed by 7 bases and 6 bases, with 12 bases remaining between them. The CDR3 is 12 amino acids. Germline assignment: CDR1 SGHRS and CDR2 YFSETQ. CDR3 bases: TGCGCCAGCCGCCTCACTAGTGATACGCAGTATTTT. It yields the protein CASRLTSDTQYF.

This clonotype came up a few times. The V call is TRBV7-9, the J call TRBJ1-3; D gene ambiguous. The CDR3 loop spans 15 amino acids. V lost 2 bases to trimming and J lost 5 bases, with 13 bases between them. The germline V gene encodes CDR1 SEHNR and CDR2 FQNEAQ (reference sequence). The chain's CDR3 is CASSLLTTSRNTIYF. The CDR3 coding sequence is TGTGCCAGCAGCTTACTGACCACTTCAAGAAACACCATATATTTT.

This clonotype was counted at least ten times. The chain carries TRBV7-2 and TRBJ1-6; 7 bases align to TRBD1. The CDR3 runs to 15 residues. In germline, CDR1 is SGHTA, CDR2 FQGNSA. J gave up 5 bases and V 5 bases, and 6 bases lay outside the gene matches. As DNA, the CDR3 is TGTGCCAGCAGCCCTGGGACAGATGATAATTCACCCCTCCACTTT. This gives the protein CASSPGTDDNSPLHF.

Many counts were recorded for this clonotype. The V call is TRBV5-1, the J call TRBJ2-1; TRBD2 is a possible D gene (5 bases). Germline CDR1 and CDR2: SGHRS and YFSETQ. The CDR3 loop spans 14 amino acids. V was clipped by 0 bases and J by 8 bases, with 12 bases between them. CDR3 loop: CASSLGTGKDEQFF. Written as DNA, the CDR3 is TGCGCCAGCAGCTTGGGGACTGGGAAGGATGAGCAGTTCTTC.

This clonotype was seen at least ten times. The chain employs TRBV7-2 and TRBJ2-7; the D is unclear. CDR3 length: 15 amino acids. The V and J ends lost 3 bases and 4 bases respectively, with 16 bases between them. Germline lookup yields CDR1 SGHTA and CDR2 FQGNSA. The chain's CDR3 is CASSLGPTAGYEQYF. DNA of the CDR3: TGTGCCAGCAGCTTGGGTCCGACCGCCGGGTACGAGCAGTACTTC.

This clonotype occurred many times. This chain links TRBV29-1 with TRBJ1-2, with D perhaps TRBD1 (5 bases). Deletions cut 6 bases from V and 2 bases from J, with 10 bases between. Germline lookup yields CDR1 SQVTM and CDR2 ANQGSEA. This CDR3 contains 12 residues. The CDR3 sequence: CSVGDWNYGYTF. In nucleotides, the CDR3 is TGCAGCGTCGGGGACTGGAACTATGGCTACACCTTC.

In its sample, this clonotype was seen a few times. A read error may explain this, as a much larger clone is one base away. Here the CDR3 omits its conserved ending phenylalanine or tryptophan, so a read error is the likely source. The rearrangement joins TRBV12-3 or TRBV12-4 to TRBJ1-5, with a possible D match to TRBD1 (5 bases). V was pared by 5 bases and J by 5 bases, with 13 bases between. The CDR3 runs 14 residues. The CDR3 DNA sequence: TGTGCCAGCAGTCCAACGACAGTATATCAGCCCCAGCATTCT. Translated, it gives CASSPTTVYQPQHS.

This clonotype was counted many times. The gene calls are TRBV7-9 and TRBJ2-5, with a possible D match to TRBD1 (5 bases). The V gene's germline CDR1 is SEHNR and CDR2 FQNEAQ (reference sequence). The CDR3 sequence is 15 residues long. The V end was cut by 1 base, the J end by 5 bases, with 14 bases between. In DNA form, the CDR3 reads TGTGCCAGCAGCTTAGTCGAAAAGGGGCTGGAGACCCAGTACTTC. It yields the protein CASSLVEKGLETQYF.

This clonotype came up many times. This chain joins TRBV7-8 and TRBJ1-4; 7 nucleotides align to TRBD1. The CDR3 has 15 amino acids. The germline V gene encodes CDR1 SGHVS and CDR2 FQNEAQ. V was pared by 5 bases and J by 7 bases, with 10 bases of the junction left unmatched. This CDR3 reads CASSPLTGVGEKLFF. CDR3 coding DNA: TGTGCCAGCAGCCCCCTCACAGGGGTGGGTGAAAAACTGTTTTTT.

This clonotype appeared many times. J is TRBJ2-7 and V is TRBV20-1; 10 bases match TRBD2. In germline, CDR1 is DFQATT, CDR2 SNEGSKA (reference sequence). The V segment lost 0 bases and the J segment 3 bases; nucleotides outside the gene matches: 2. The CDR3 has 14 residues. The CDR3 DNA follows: TGCAGTGCTAGAGATCGGACTAGCGGCTACGAGCAGTACTTC. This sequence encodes CSARDRTSGYEQYF.

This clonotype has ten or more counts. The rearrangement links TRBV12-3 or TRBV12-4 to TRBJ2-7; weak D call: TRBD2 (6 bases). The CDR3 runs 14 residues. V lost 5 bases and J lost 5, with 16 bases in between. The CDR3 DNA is TGTGCCAGCAGTCCCTACCGACTAGGCGACGAGCAGTACTTC. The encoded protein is CASSPYRLGDEQYF.

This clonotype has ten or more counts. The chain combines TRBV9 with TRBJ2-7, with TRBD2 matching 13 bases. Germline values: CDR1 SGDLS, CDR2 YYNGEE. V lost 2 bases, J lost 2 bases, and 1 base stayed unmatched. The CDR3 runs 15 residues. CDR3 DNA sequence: TGTGCCAGCAGCGTTACTAGCGGGGGGGCCTACGAGCAGTACTTC. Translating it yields CASSVTSGGAYEQYF.

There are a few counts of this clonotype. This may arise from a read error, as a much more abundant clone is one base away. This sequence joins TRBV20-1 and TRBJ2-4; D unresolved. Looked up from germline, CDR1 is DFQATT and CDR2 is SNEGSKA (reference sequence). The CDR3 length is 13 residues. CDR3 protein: CSANPRMKNSQYF. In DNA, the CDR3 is TGCAGTGCTAATCCCCGGATGAAAAACAGTCAGTACTTC.

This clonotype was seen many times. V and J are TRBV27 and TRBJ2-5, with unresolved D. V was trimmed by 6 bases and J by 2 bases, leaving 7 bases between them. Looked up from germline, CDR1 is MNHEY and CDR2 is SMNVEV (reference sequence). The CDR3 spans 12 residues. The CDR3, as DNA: TGTGCCAGCAGAAAACAACAAGAGACCCAGTACTTC. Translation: CASRKQQETQYF.

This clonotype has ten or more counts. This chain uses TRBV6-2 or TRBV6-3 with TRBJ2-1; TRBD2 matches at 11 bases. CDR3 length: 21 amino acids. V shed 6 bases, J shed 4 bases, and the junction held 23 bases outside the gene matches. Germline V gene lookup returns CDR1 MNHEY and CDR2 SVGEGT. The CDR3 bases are TGTGCCAGCAGCTACACTACCGCAAACAGGGCTAGCGGGAGGCGGTACAATGAGCAGTTCTTC. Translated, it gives CASSYTTANRASGRRYNEQFF.

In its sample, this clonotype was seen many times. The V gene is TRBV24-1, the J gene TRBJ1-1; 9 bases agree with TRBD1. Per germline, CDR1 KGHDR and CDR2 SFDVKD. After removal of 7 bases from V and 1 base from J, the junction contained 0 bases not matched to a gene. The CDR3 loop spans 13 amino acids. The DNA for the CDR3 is TGTGCCACCAGGACAGGGGGGAACACTGAAGCTTTCTTT. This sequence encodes CATRTGGNTEAFF.

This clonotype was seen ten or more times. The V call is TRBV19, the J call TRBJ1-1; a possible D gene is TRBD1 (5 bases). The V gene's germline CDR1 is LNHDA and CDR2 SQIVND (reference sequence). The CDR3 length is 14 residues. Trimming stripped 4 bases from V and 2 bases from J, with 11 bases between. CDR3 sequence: CASSRAGTNTEAFF. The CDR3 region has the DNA TGTGCCAGTAGTAGGGCGGGGACCAACACTGAAGCTTTCTTT.

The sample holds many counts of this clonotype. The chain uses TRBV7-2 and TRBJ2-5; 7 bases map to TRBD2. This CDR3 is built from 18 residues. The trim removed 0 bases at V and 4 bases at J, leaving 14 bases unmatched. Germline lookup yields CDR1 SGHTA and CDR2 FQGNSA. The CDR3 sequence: CASSLAPSGGQILETQYF. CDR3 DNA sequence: TGTGCCAGCAGCTTAGCGCCTAGCGGAGGACAAATTTTAGAGACCCAGTACTTC.

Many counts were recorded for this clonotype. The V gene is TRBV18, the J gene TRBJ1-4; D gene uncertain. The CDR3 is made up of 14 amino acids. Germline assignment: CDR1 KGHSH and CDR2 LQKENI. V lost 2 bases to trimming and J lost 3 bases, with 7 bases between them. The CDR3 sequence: CASSPGLANEKLFF. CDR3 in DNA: TGTGCCAGCTCACCAGGCCTAGCTAATGAAAAACTGTTTTTT.

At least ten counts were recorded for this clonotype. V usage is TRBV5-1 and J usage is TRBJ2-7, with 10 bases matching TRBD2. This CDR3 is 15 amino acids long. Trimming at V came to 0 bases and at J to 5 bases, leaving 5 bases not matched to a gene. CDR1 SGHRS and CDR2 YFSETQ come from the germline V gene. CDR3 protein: CASSLELAGEDEQYF. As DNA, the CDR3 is TGCGCCAGCAGCTTGGAGCTAGCGGGAGAGGACGAGCAGTACTTC.